The clone carrying this T cell receptor beta chain was seen once. Its antigen is unidentified. This sample is drawn from a study of T cells in localized non-small cell lung cancer. Study outcomes and limitations: Longer overall survival was associated with a higher density of T cells in the blood. A median approximately 57 of the top 100 tumor clones appeared in adjacent lung.

The method was immunoSEQ multiplex PCR; TCRdb's version includes in-frame clones alone and lacks a portion of them. The repertoire holds approximately 13,000 clones, 85% to 90% seen once, with 20% to 25% in the top ten. CDR1 is SEHNR and CDR2 is FQNEAQ in the germline V gene (reference sequence). Trimming stripped 3 bases from V and 8 bases from J, with 13 bases between. This CDR3 comprises 14 residues. The sequence was obtained from a male donor aged 60 or older with stage I lung adenocarcinoma. The specimen was peripheral blood, collected before any cancer treatment. The chain joins TRBV7-9 to TRBJ1-4; D gene unclear. CDR3 region: CASSFEALAEKLFF. CDR3 coding DNA: TGTGCCAGCAGCTTCGAGGCGTTGGCAGAAAAACTGTTTTTT.